The 19 T cell receptor beta chains presented below share a single source sample, sequenced in a study of T cell responses to AZD1222 COVID-19 vaccine. TCRdb keeps only in-frame clones here, not all; method: immunoSEQ multiplex PCR. The repertoire consists of 150,000 to 250,000 clones, with approximately 93% occurring once and the leading ten covering about 1%. Sample: peripheral blood, taken 28 days after the second AZD1222 dose. These TCRs come from an adult who received the AZD1222 COVID-19 vaccine.

This chain joins TRBV18 and TRBJ1-1, with D perhaps TRBD1 (6 bases). The CDR3 has 14 amino acids. Deletions cut 6 bases from V and 3 bases from J, with 14 bases between. Germline V CDR1 and CDR2: KGHSH, LQKENI. CDR3 coding DNA: TGTGCCAGCTCCGCAGGACAGACACACACTGAAGCTTTCTTT. It yields the protein CASSAGQTHTEAFF.

The count of this clone is one. CDR3 coding DNA: TGCGCCAGCAGTAAGGAGGGCTACGAGCAGTACTTC. It translates to CASSKEGYEQYF. The V gene is TRBV5-1, the J gene TRBJ2-7; tentative D call: TRBD2 (6 bases). Trimming pared 5 bases from V and 3 bases from J, leaving 9 bases between. CDR3 size: 12 residues. The V gene's germline CDR1 is SGHRS and CDR2 YFSETQ.

The V and J genes are TRBV28 and TRBJ2-5; D might be TRBD1 or TRBD2, each matching 5 bases. CDR3 length: 16 residues. The germline V gene encodes CDR1 MDHEN and CDR2 SYDVKM. The V gene lost 3 bases and the J gene lost 0 bases, with 14 bases spanning the gap. This chain's CDR3 is CASSFAGASYQETQYF. CDR3 coding DNA: TGTGCCAGCAGTTTCGCCGGGGCCTCGTACCAAGAGACCCAGTACTTC.

This clone showed up just once. V is TRBV12-5 and J is TRBJ2-1; 7 nucleotides line up with TRBD1. This CDR3 is built from 16 residues. J lost 3 bases, V lost 4 bases, and 9 bases had no gene match. Per the germline V gene, CDR1 is LGHNT and CDR2 is FRNRAP. The CDR3 loop reads CASGSKKTGFYNEQFF. The CDR3 DNA sequence: TGTGCTAGTGGTTCAAAAAAGACAGGGTTCTACAATGAGCAGTTCTTC.

The V call is TRBV10-3, the J call TRBJ1-2, with 8 bases identical to TRBD1. CDR3 size: 16 residues. The germline V gene has CDR1 ENHRY and CDR2 SYGVKD. The trim removed 6 bases at V and 3 bases at J, leaving 12 bases unmatched. CDR3 protein: CAIRVFRGQEDYGYTF. The CDR3 region has the DNA TGTGCCATCAGGGTATTCAGGGGGCAGGAGGACTATGGCTACACCTTC.

The chain links TRBV10-1 to TRBJ1-1; D not resolved. The CDR3 extends over 11 amino acids. Germline V CDR1 and CDR2: WNHNN, SYGVQD (reference sequence). The V gene lost 6 bases and the J gene lost 7 bases, with 9 bases spanning the gap. The CDR3 region is CASRGRVEAFF. The CDR3 coding sequence is TGCGCCAGCAGGGGGAGAGTTGAAGCTTTCTTT.

The chain links TRBV30 to TRBJ1-1; D is undetermined. The CDR3 is 13 amino acids. Germline V lookup: CDR1 GTSNPN, CDR2 SVGIG (reference sequence). The V and J ends lost 2 bases and 1 base respectively, with 8 bases between them. CDR3 nucleotides: TGTGCCTGGAGTCTGGCGGAGAACACTGAAGCTTTCTTT. Its translation is CAWSLAENTEAFF.

The chain employs TRBV5-1 and TRBJ1-1; TRBD1 agrees at 8 bases. V shed 3 bases, J shed 5 bases, and the junction held 6 bases outside the gene matches. This CDR3 comprises 14 residues. Germline assignment: CDR1 SGHRS and CDR2 YFSETQ. CDR3 protein: CASSSGQGGTEAFF. In nucleotides, the CDR3 is TGCGCCAGCAGCTCCGGACAGGGAGGTACTGAAGCTTTCTTT.

The V and J genes are TRBV20-1 and TRBJ1-6; TRBD1 aligns across 7 bases. The CDR3 loop spans 14 amino acids. The V and J ends lost 3 bases and 14 bases, in that order; junction bases with no gene match: 13. Germline V lookup: CDR1 DFQATT, CDR2 SNEGSKA (reference sequence). The CDR3: CSASEGTALITLHF. CDR3 nucleotide sequence: TGCAGTGCTAGTGAGGGGACAGCCCTCATTACCCTCCACTTT.

CDR3 in amino acids: CASSLGARLASYEQYF. The CDR3 bases are TGTGCCAGCAGCTTAGGGGCGAGGCTAGCTTCCTACGAGCAGTACTTC. This chain links TRBV11-2 with TRBJ2-7, with a weak D call TRBD2 (5 bases). The CDR3 has 16 amino acids. Trimming pared 1 base from V and 1 base from J, leaving 14 bases between. Germline CDR1 and CDR2: SGHAT and FQNNGV.

The chain links TRBV6-5 to TRBJ1-1, with D unclear. Trimming left V 2 bases short and J 5 bases short, with 9 bases between. Per germline, CDR1 MNHEY and CDR2 SVGAGI. CDR3 length: 13 residues. This CDR3 is CASSYGMGTEAFF. The CDR3 coding sequence is TGTGCCAGCAGTTACGGGATGGGGACTGAAGCTTTCTTT.

The chain couples TRBV5-6 to TRBJ2-7; 7 bases fit TRBD1. Losses at the gene ends were 4 bases for V and 7 bases for J; bases not matched to a gene: 5. Germline V gene data show CDR1 as SGHDT and CDR2 as YYEEEE. CDR3 size: 12 residues. CDR3 nucleotides: TGTGCCAGCAGCGAGACGACAGGGGAGCAGTACTTC. This encodes CASSETTGEQYF.

This clone came up once. CDR3 sequence reads: CASRPGTDNEQFF. The DNA of the CDR3 is TGTGCCAGCAGACCGGGGACAGATAATGAGCAGTTCTTC. This rearrangement joins TRBV7-9 to TRBJ2-1; 7 bases agree with TRBD1. Per the germline V gene, CDR1 is SEHNR and CDR2 is FQNEAQ (reference sequence). The CDR3 has 13 residues. The ends lost 6 bases at V and 7 bases at J; junction bases unmatched: 6. The full variable domain, its missing parts supplied by reference TRBV7-9 and TRBJ2-1, is DTGVSQNPRHKITKRGQNVTFRCDPISEHNRLYWYRQTLGQGPEFLTYFQNEAQLEKSRLLSDRFSAERPKGSFSTLEIQRTEQGDSAMYLCASRPGTDNEQFFGPGTRLTVL.

The rearrangement links TRBV5-5 to TRBJ1-1, with a possible D match to TRBD1 (6 bases). CDR1 SGHKS and CDR2 YYEKEE come from the germline V gene (reference sequence). V was cut by 1 base and J by 1 base, with 14 bases left in between. The CDR3 has 16 amino acids. CDR3 residues: CASSLPTDRPNTEAFF. CDR3 DNA sequence: TGTGCCAGCAGCTTGCCGACGGACAGACCGAACACTGAAGCTTTCTTT. Full variable domain (missing parts from reference TRBV5-5 and TRBJ1-1): DAGVTQSPTHLIKTRGQQVTLRCSPISGHKSVSWYQQVLGQGPQFIFQYYEKEERGRGNFPDRFSARQFPNYSSELNVNALLLGDSALYLCASSLPTDRPNTEAFFGQGTRLTVV.

The chain uses TRBV19 and TRBJ2-7, with 8 bases identical to TRBD1. Germline CDR1 and CDR2: LNHDA and SQIVND (reference sequence). This CDR3 comprises 14 residues. With 4 bases clipped from V and 4 bases from J, the junction kept 6 bases outside the gene matches. In DNA form, the CDR3 reads TGTGCCAGTAGTAGAGGACAGGGTCGGTACGAGCAGTACTTC. It specifies CASSRGQGRYEQYF.

The V call is TRBV10-3, the J call TRBJ1-2, with a tentative D call TRBD1 (5 bases). Germline V gives CDR1 ENHRY, CDR2 SYGVKD. Trimming left V 4 bases short and J 0 bases short, with 9 bases between. This CDR3 contains 14 residues. CDR3 nucleotides: TGTGCCATCAGTGTACGGGGCCCTAACTATGGCTACACCTTC. It encodes CAISVRGPNYGYTF.

V is TRBV18 and J is TRBJ1-5, with D maybe TRBD1 (6 bases). The CDR3 sequence is 14 residues long. The V and J ends lost 2 bases and 4 bases respectively, with 9 bases between them. CDR1 KGHSH and CDR2 LQKENI come from the germline V gene. CDR3 protein: CASSPSRGNQPQHF. Written as DNA, the CDR3 is TGTGCCAGCTCACCATCCAGGGGAAATCAGCCCCAGCATTTT.

V is TRBV6-6 and J is TRBJ1-4; TRBD1 aligns across 8 bases. The length of the CDR3 is 12 residues. CDR1 is MNHNY and CDR2 is SVGAGI in the germline V gene (reference sequence). Trimming removed 8 bases from V and 6 bases from J; junction bases left unmatched: 2. Written as DNA, the CDR3 is TGTGCCAGCGCAGGGGGCGATGAAAAACTGTTTTTT. Amino acids: CASAGGDEKLFF.

V and J are TRBV7-9 and TRBJ1-5, with D tentatively TRBD1 (5 bases). Germline V lookup: CDR1 SEHNR, CDR2 FQNEAQ (reference sequence). CDR3 length equals 16 residues. Trimming took off 4 bases at V and 2 bases at J, with 15 bases between the two ends. CDR3 in DNA: TGTGCCAGCAGCTCCTCCGAAGGGGCTCGCAATCAGCCCCAGCATTTT. It yields the protein CASSSSEGARNQPQHF. Drawing the rest from reference TRBV7-9 and TRBJ1-5, the complete variable domain is DTGVSQNPRHKITKRGQNVTFRCDPISEHNRLYWYRQTLGQGPEFLTYFQNEAQLEKSRLLSDRFSAERPKGSFSTLEIQRTEQGDSAMYLCASSSSEGARNQPQHFGDGTRLSIL.